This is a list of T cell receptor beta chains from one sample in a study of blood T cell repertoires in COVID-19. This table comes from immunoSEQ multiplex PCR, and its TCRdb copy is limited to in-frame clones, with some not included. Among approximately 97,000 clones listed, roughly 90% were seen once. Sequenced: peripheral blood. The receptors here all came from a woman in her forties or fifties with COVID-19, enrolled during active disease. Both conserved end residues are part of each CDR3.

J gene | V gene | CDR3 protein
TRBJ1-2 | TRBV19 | CASSPRDSAGYGYTF
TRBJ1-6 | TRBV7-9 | CASSCPGVGVRSPLHF
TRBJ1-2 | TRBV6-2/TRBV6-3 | CASSLQQNYGYTF
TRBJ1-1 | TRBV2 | CASFEGRTGGSAEAFF
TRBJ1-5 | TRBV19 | CASSPRQGPQPQHF
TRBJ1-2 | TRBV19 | CASSSPGTGEDGYTF
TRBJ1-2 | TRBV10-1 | CASSEKKGAHYGYTF
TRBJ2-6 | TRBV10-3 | CAISESMVGSGAGANVLTF
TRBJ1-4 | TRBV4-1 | CASTRGGEKLFF
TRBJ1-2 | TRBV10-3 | CAISESRSRTGDGYTF
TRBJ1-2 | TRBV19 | CASTPRPRANYGYTF
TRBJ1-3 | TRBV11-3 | CASRSGQSGNTIYF
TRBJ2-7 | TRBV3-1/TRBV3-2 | CASSRGTSGGYEQYF
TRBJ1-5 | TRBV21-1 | CASSKGGDRSGNQPQHF
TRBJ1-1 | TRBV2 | CASRPTGVAEAFF
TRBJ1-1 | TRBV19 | CASSMTGGNTEAFF
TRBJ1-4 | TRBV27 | CASSLTGEGGEKLFF
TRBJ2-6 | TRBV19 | CASSPSGSGANVLTF
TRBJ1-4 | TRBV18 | CASSNRVPTNEKLFF
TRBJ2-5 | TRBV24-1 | CATSDPTGHQETQYF
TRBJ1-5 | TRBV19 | CASMGYQGVNQPQHF
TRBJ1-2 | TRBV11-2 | CASSPWERQGNYGYTF
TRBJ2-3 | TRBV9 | CASSVPGRGGGADTQYF
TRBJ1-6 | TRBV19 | CASSPTGALGKHF
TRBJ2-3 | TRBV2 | CASRWASSQSTDTQYF
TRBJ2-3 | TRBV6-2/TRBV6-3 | CASSSGSVAGTQQASTDTQYF
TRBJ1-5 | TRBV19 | CASSKPPQWAGGNQPQHF
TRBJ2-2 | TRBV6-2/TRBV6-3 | CASSSPGQGAKRDTGELFF
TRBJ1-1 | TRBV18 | CASRSGGMNTEAFF
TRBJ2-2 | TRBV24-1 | CATSENTGDTGELFF